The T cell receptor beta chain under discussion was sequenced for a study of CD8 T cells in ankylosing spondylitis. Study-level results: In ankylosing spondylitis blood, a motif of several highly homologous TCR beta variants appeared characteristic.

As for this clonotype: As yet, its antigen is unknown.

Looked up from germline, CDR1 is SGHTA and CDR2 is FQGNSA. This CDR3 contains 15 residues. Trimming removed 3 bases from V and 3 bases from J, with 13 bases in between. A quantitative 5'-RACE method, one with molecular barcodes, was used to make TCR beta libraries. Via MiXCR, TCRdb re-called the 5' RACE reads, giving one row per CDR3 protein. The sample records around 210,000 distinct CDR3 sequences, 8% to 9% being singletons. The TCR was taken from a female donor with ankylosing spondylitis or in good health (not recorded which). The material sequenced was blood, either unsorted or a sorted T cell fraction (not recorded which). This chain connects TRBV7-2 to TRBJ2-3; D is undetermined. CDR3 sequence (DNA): TGTGCCAGCAGCTTCCTACCGGAGCTTACAGATACGCAGTATTTT. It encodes CASSFLPELTDTQYF. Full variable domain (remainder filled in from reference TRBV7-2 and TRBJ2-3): GAGVSQSPSNKVTEKGKDVELRCDPISGHTALYWYRQSLGQGLEFLIYFQGNSAPDKSGLPSDRFSAERTGGSVSTLTIQRTQQEDSAVYLCASSFLPELTDTQYFGPGTRLTVL.